This entry concerns a single T cell receptor (beta chain). Antigen unknown. At one end the junction does not follow the germline gene, possibly because of a read error. PCR primers comprised 60 Vbeta and 13 Jbeta primers. Profiled with immunoSEQ multiplex PCR; TCRdb holds only in-frame clones, not every one. The sample has approximately 300,000 clones; 80% are singletons. The CDR3 has 14 amino acids. The V gene's germline CDR1 is SEHNR and CDR2 FQNEAQ (reference sequence). These data belong to a study of cytomegalovirus exposure and HLA in healthy donors. Study results and limitations: Cytomegalovirus association was assigned to 170 or so TCR beta chains. Three of the chains that were CMV-associated were confirmed in vitro to be specific for CMV antigens.

The receptor comes from a girl aged 2 to 9 in good health and CMV-seronegative. The V and J genes are TRBV7-9 and TRBJ1-5, with D perhaps TRBD1 (5 bases). The sample taken for sequencing was PBMCs. Written as DNA, the CDR3 is TGTTCCAGCGACGCGGGGGGGATCAATCAGCCCCAGCATTTT. Its protein is CSSDAGGINQPQHF. Looking up the rest from reference TRBV7-9 and TRBJ1-5 gives the full variable domain: DTGVSQNPRHKITKRGQNVTFRCDPISEHNRLYWYRQTLGQGPEFLTYFQNEAQLEKSRLLSDRFSAERPKGSFSTLEIQRTEQGDSAMYLCSSDAGGINQPQHFGDGTRLSIL.